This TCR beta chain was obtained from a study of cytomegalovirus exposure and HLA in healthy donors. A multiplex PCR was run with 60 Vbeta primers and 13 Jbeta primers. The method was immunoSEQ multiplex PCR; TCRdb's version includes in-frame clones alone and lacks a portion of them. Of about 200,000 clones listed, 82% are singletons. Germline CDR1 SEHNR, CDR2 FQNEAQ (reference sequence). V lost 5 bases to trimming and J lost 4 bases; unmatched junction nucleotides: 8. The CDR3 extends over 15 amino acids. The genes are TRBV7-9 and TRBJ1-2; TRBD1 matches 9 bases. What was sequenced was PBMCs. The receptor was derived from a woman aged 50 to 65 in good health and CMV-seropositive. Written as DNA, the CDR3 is TGTGCCAGCAGCGCTGGGACAGGGCCTTTCTATGGCTACACCTTC. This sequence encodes CASSAGTGPFYGYTF.